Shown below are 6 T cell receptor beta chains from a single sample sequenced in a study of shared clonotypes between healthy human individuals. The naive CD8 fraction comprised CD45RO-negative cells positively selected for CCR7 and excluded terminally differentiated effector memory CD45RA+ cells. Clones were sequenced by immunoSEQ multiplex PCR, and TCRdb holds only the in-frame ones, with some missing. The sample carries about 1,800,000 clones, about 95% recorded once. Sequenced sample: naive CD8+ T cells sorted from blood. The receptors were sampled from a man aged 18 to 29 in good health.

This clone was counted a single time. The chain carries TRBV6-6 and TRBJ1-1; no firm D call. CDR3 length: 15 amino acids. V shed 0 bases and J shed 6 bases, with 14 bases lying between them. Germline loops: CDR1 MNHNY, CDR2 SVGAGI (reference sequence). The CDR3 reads CASSYSITGYPEAFF. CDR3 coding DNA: TGTGCCAGCAGTTACTCGATTACGGGGTACCCTGAAGCTTTCTTT.

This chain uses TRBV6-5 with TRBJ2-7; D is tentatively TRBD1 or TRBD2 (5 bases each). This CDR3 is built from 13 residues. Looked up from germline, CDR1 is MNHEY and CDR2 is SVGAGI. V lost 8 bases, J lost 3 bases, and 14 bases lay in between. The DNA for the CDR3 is TGTGCCAGCGGGTGGCAGGGAGTCTACGAGCAGTACTTC. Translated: CASGWQGVYEQYF.

The CDR3 nucleotides are TGTGCCAGCAGTGAATGGATCGTTCCGGGACAGGGACAAGAGACCCAGTACTTC. It codes for CASSEWIVPGQGQETQYF. V usage is TRBV2 and J usage is TRBJ2-5; 9 bases align to TRBD1. V dropped 2 bases and J dropped 2; count of bases not matched to a gene: 12. Germline V gives CDR1 SNHLY, CDR2 FYNNEI. The CDR3 is made up of 18 amino acids.

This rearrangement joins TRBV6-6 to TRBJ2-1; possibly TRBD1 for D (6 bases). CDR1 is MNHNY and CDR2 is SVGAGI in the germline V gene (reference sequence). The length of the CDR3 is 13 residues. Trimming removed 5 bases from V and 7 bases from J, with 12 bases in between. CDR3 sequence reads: CASSPKQGNEQFF. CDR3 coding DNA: TGTGCCAGCAGTCCCAAACAGGGTAATGAGCAGTTCTTC.

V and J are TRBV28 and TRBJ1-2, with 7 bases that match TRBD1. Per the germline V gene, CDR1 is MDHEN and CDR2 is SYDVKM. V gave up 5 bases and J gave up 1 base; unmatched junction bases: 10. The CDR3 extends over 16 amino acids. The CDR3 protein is CASSPGQRVVNYGYTF. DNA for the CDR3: TGTGCCAGCAGTCCGGGACAGAGGGTAGTTAACTATGGCTACACCTTC.

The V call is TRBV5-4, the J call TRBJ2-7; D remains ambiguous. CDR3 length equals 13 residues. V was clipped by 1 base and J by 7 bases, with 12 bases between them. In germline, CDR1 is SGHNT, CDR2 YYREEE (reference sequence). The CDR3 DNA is TGTGCCAGCAGCTTGCAAGTGGGAAGGGAGCAGTACTTC. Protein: CASSLQVGREQYF.